This T cell receptor beta chain was recorded in a study of T cells in Graves' hyperthyroidism and ophthalmopathy (dated by TCRdb to about 2019). Looking at the study overall: Peripheral blood samples were taken at the time of initial diagnosis, prior to any treatment. To identify TCR V-J signatures that set the groups apart, the researchers used a discovery cohort of about a hundred patients, made up of approximately 43 with Graves' ophthalmopathy and some 58 with stable Graves' hyperthyroidism. The paper describes TCR Vbeta CDR3 sequencing of 120 to 150 peripheral blood samples, made up of 40 to 45 ophthalmopathy patients, around 73 hyperthyroidism patients and 17 progressor patients. Following sampling, methimazole starting at 30 mg daily was given to hyperthyroidism patients, and high-dose intravenous methylprednisolone was given to ophthalmopathy patients. In over five Graves' hyperthyroidism patients, the study also compared T-cell repertoires from thyroid tissue with T-cell repertoires from blood. Whether ophthalmopathy could be predicted prospectively was tested in an independent validation cohort made up of 18 to 20 hyperthyroidism patients plus 17 patients who later progressed to ophthalmopathy. The 100 or so discovery patients were randomly divided into training and test sets at a 7:3 ratio. Overall study results and their limits: Sample size was not statistically predetermined, and investigators were not blinded to group allocation. During validation, the model predicted progression to ophthalmopathy a median of around 6 months ahead of onset, with roughly 65% sensitivity and about 72% specificity. In cross-validation, a model built on a 13 V-J signature told ophthalmopathy apart from stable hyperthyroidism with just under 90% sensitivity and about 81% specificity, and in testing the same model reached 80%/75%. Blood samples also contained most of the expanded thyroid clonotypes (frequency above 0.001), which suggests that blood repertoires may reflect thyroid immune responses.

Ophthalmopathy patients had moderately to severely active disease, with a Clinical Activity Score of 3 or more, a NOSPECS grade of 4 or more, and a disease duration of less than 3 months. Any patient with an uncontrolled infection, another autoimmune disease, pregnancy or lactation was excluded. Diagnoses relied on clinical symptoms, serum thyroxine and TRAb, thyroid ultrasound and orbital computed tomography. Ficoll-Paque density gradient centrifugation was used to isolate PBMCs from 8.5 to 10 ml of fresh peripheral blood. Trizol reagent was used to extract total RNA, and RNA quality was then checked on an Agilent 2100 Bioanalyzer. TCR beta CDR3 regions were amplified from RNA transcripts. The first round of RT-PCR for the TCR CDR3 was performed with the HTBI primer set and the Qiagen OneStep RT-PCR kit. Libraries were constructed in a second round of multiplex PCR, after which size selection and purification were carried out. Libraries were sequenced paired-end with 100 bp reads on an Illumina HiSeq2000. The source study handled its data this way. SOAPnuke was used to process the raw data, removing reads that contained adapters or uncalled bases, had a mean Phred below 15, or lacked an exact match to the constant primer or identifier. COPE v1.2.5 was used to merge the high-quality paired reads, and each unique nucleotide sequence was defined as a clonotype. Clonotypes were aligned to IMGT TRBV, TRBD and TRBJ reference segments using MiTCR v1.1. The analysis was restricted to V-J combinations with a frequency above 0.0001, which together covered about 99% of the repertoires. The TCS score was defined as the ratio of F50 (clonal expansion) to E x V (chaos), calculated using BLOSUM62-based TCRdist between CDR3 peptides within each V-J. Welch's t-statistics and random forest reduced 514 V-J features to around 14, which were used in a naive Bayes classifier (R e1071). TCRdb reran the public reads through fastp at Q25 and MiXCR, keeping productive beta chains. Every CDR3 protein is listed once, alongside the most common genes and DNA of its rows. TCRdb, rather than the study authors, made the V and J calls. The sample contains hundreds of thousands of distinct CDR3 sequences, about a sixth of them found a single time. The ten largest make up roughly 3.3% of the sample.

A few counts support this clonotype. This receptor's antigen is unknown. Base qualities are not recorded, but no much larger clone differs from it by a single base. The junction shows trimming of 2 bases on V and 1 base on J, plus 13 bases between the germline ends. The germline V gene yields SNHLY for CDR1 and FYNNEI for CDR2. Inclusive of the bounding cysteine and phenylalanine, the CDR3 is 16 residues long. The DNA shown is the 48-base CDR3, in frame from base 1. This sequence was found in a woman aged 40 to 50 with Graves' ophthalmopathy. The sequenced material came from blood. This sequence uses TRBV2 and TRBJ2-3; the D gene is unclear. The sequence in DNA is TGTGCCAGCAGTGAAAAGGCCTCAGTCCGCACAGATACGCAGTATTTT. This yields the protein CASSEKASVRTDTQYF.